This passage covers 20 T cell receptor beta chains from one sample sequenced in a study of OX40 agonist ivuxolimab in advanced cancers. Profiling relied on immunoSEQ multiplex PCR, and the TCRdb table lists in-frame clones only, not all of them. The data contain 59,000 or so clones, roughly 82% of them seen just once; the ten biggest clones take up more than 3%. This specimen was CD4+ or CD8+ T cells sorted from blood, taken in a trial of the OX40 agonist ivuxolimab. These TCRs come from an adult with an advanced solid tumor such as melanoma, head and neck, liver or kidney cancer.

The chain has TRBV10-1 and TRBJ2-7; D is uncertain. There are 15 residues in the CDR3. V gave up 10 bases and J gave up 0 bases, with 19 bases separating them. Germline V gene lookup returns CDR1 WNHNN and CDR2 SYGVQD (reference sequence). Here the CDR3 reads CATSAERNSSYEQYF. In DNA, the CDR3 is TGCGCCACCAGCGCAGAGAGGAATAGCTCCTACGAGCAGTACTTC.

This clone turned up a few times. V usage is TRBV5-1 and J usage is TRBJ1-6; D ambiguous. The length of the CDR3 is 13 residues. With 4 bases removed from V and 10 bases from J, the gap between germline ends came to 12 bases. Per the germline V gene, CDR1 is SGHRS and CDR2 is YFSETQ. DNA for the CDR3: TGCGCCAGCAGCCCCGAGGGAGACTCACCCCTCCACTTT. Its protein is CASSPEGDSPLHF.

Comments on this clone: This sample also contains other DNA sequences that code for the same CDR3. J is TRBJ2-5 and V is TRBV18, with 7 nucleotides matching TRBD2. Per the germline V gene, CDR1 is KGHSH and CDR2 is LQKENI. The CDR3 extends over 14 amino acids. Trimming removed 6 bases from V and 4 bases from J; junction bases left unmatched: 8. CDR3 in amino acids: CASSPSGGGETQYF. Here the CDR3 DNA reads TGTGCCAGCTCCCCGTCGGGGGGAGGAGAGACCCAGTACTTC.

The chain recombines TRBV11-2 with TRBJ2-5; 7 bases match TRBD2. V trimming: 4 bases; J trimming: 4 bases; junction bases outside the gene matches: 9. Germline V gene sequence: CDR1 SGHAT, CDR2 FQNNGV. There are 15 residues in the CDR3. The CDR3 region is CASSSAGLGGETQYF. The CDR3 region has the DNA TGTGCCAGCAGCTCCGCTGGACTAGGCGGAGAGACCCAGTACTTC.

The gene calls are TRBV29-1 and TRBJ2-3, with 10 bases that match TRBD2. The CDR3 runs 18 residues. The germline CDR1 and CDR2 sequences are SQVTM and ANQGSEA. The V gene end was trimmed by 6 bases and the J gene end by 2 bases; junction bases not matched to a gene: 17. This CDR3 reads CSVRKLAGGSTNTDTQYF. The CDR3 nucleotides read TGCAGCGTCCGAAAGTTAGCGGGGGGTAGTACGAACACAGATACGCAGTATTTT.

The chain joins TRBV7-2 to TRBJ1-5; tentatively, D is TRBD1 (5 bases). The germline CDR1 and CDR2 sequences are SGHTA and FQGNSA. The CDR3 contains 16 residues. The germline V and J ends were trimmed by 2 bases and 1 base, with 12 bases remaining between them. CDR3 bases: TGTGCCAGCAGCTTACAGGGTGGGTTCAGCAATCAGCCCCAGCATTTT. As protein: CASSLQGGFSNQPQHF.

The chain has TRBV5-1 and TRBJ2-5; D possibly corresponds to TRBD2 (6 bases). V gave up 4 bases and J gave up 0 bases, with 19 bases separating them. The germline V gene has CDR1 SGHRS and CDR2 YFSETQ. CDR3 length: 17 residues. CDR3 nucleotide sequence: TGCGCCAGCAGCCGGGGTTCTGGGGGGTCTTACCAAGAGACCCAGTACTTC. Amino acids: CASSRGSGGSYQETQYF. Together with reference TRBV5-1 and TRBJ2-5, the CDR3 gives the full variable domain: KAGVTQTPRYLIKTRGQQVTLSCSPISGHRSVSWYQQTPGQGLQFLFEYFSETQRNKGNFPGRFSGRQFSNSRSEMNVSTLELGDSALYLCASSRGSGGSYQETQYFGPGTRLLVL.

This chain uses TRBV11-3 with TRBJ1-2, with D possibly TRBD1 on 6 matching bases. There are 16 residues in the CDR3. Trimming pared 1 base from V and 3 bases from J, leaving 15 bases between. Germline V gives CDR1 SGHNT, CDR2 YENEEA. This chain's CDR3 is CASSLALGGAYYGYTF. The CDR3 DNA sequence: TGTGCCAGCAGCTTAGCTCTGGGGGGCGCGTACTATGGCTACACCTTC.

CDR3 DNA sequence: TGTGCCAGCAGCCTCCCGCGTCCCGGGGAGCTGTTTTTT. Its translation: CASSLPRPGELFF. This sequence joins TRBV5-4 and TRBJ2-2; no reliable D call. The V gene's germline CDR1 is SGHNT and CDR2 YYREEE (reference sequence). The CDR3 runs 13 residues. Trimming left V 4 bases short and J 6 bases short, with 10 bases between.

This sequence joins TRBV2 and TRBJ2-5, with a possible D match to TRBD2 (5 bases). V lost 8 bases and J 0 bases, leaving 10 bases between the germline ends. This CDR3 has 13 residues. Germline loops: CDR1 SNHLY, CDR2 FYNNEI. CDR3 residues: CASGSGDQETQYF. The CDR3 region has the DNA TGTGCCAGCGGAAGCGGCGACCAAGAGACCCAGTACTTC.

The chain uses TRBV6-1 and TRBJ2-3, with TRBD2 identical over 9 bases. V shed 6 bases and J 2 bases; nucleotides not matched to a gene: 9. Germline CDR1 is MNHNS and CDR2 is SASEGT. The CDR3 is made up of 16 amino acids. In nucleotides, the CDR3 is TGTGCCAGCAGAGAATTTGGGACTAGCCCCACAGATACGCAGTATTTT. It is translated as CASREFGTSPTDTQYF.

J is TRBJ2-2 and V is TRBV11-2; D ambiguous. CDR1 is SGHAT, CDR2 FQNNGV, per germline. Trimming cost V 1 base and J 7 bases, with 16 bases left between them. This CDR3 region has 16 residues. The CDR3 coding sequence is TGTGCCAGCAGCTTAGGGCCGCGATTAGTAATCGGGGAGCTGTTTTTT. This sequence encodes CASSLGPRLVIGELFF.

CDR3 sequence (DNA): TGTGCCAGTAGTATAGGGGCGGGAAGGGGAACAGATACGCAGTATTTT. It yields the protein CASSIGAGRGTDTQYF. The V call is TRBV19, the J call TRBJ2-3, with TRBD2 as a possible D gene (6 bases). CDR3 size: 16 residues. V shed 1 base and J shed 3 bases, with 14 bases lying between them. Germline CDR1 LNHDA, CDR2 SQIVND (reference sequence).

This clone came up once. The chain combines TRBV19 with TRBJ1-1; 7 bases match TRBD1. Trimming cost V 4 bases and J 0 bases; bases outside gene matches: 5. Germline V gene sequence: CDR1 LNHDA, CDR2 SQIVND (reference sequence). The CDR3 length is 15 residues. As DNA, the CDR3 is TGTGCCAGTAGTAAGGGACAGATTTTGAACACTGAAGCTTTCTTT. This codes for CASSKGQILNTEAFF.

CDR3 in amino acids: CASGALMGYTF. CDR3 sequence (DNA): TGTGCCAGCGGGGCATTGATGGGCTACACCTTC. The V gene is TRBV28, the J gene TRBJ1-2; a possible D gene is TRBD1 (5 bases). Germline V gene data show CDR1 as MDHEN and CDR2 as SYDVKM. The V end lost 8 bases, the J end lost 8 bases, and 12 bases lay between the germline ends. The CDR3 spans 11 residues.

This chain connects TRBV18 to TRBJ1-4, with 10 bases lining up with TRBD1. The V segment lost 5 bases and the J segment 7 bases; nucleotides outside the gene matches: 4. This CDR3 comprises 14 residues. Germline-derived CDR1 and CDR2 are KGHSH and LQKENI. The CDR3 region is CASSTGTGAEKLFF. CDR3 coding DNA: TGTGCCAGCTCAACCGGGACAGGGGCTGAAAAACTGTTTTTT.

J is TRBJ2-7 and V is TRBV5-1; 13 bases are shared with TRBD2. V lost 4 bases to trimming and J lost 4 bases; unmatched junction nucleotides: 2. CDR1 is SGHRS, CDR2 YFSETQ, per germline. CDR3 length equals 14 residues. The CDR3 spells CASSPLAGGYEQYF. In DNA, the CDR3 is TGCGCCAGCAGCCCACTAGCGGGAGGGTACGAGCAGTACTTC.

The rearrangement links TRBV6-6 to TRBJ1-2; D gene ambiguous. Germline V CDR1 and CDR2: MNHNY, SVGAGI (reference sequence). V lost 6 bases and J lost 0, with 8 bases in between. There are 13 residues in the CDR3. CDR3 amino acids: CASSLVANYGYTF. DNA for the CDR3: TGTGCCAGCAGCCTGGTAGCTAACTATGGCTACACCTTC.

The rearrangement uses TRBV5-1 and TRBJ2-7, with D possibly being TRBD2 (6 bases). Germline loops: CDR1 SGHRS, CDR2 YFSETQ. Trimming pared 0 bases from V and 7 bases from J, leaving 14 bases between. The CDR3 has 14 residues. This chain's CDR3 is CASSLVLRGEEQYF. In nucleotides, the CDR3 is TGCGCCAGCAGCTTGGTATTGCGGGGTGAAGAGCAGTACTTC. Full variable domain (remainder filled in from reference TRBV5-1 and TRBJ2-7): KAGVTQTPRYLIKTRGQQVTLSCSPISGHRSVSWYQQTPGQGLQFLFEYFSETQRNKGNFPGRFSGRQFSNSRSEMNVSTLELGDSALYLCASSLVLRGEEQYFGPGTRLTVT.

The chain couples TRBV11-3 to TRBJ2-1; 11 bases match TRBD2. Germline values: CDR1 SGHNT, CDR2 YENEEA. The CDR3 spans 16 residues. The V segment lost 1 base and the J segment 9 bases; nucleotides outside the gene matches: 8. The CDR3 reads CASSLVAGGGGGEQFF. Written as DNA, the CDR3 is TGTGCCAGCAGCTTAGTAGCGGGAGGGGGCGGGGGTGAGCAGTTCTTC.